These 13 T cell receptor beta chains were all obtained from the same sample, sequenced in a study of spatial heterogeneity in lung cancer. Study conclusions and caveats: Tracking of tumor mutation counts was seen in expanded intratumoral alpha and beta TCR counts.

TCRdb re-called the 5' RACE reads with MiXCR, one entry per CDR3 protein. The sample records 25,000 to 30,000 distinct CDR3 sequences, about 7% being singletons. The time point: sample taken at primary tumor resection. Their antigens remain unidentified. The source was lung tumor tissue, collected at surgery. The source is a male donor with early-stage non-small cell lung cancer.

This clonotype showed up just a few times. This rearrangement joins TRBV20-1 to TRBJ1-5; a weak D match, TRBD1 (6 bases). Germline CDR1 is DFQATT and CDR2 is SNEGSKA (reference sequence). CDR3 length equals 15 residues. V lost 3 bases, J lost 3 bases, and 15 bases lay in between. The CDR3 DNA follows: TGCAGTGCTAGGGGTAGGGCAGGGGTCAATCAGCCCCAGCATTTT. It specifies CSARGRAGVNQPQHF.

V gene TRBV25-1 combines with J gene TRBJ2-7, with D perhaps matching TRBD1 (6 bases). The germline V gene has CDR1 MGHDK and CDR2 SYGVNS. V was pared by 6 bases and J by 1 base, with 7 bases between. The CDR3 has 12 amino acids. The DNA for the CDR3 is TGTGCCAGCAGGGGGGCGTCCTACGAGCAGTACTTC. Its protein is CASRGASYEQYF.

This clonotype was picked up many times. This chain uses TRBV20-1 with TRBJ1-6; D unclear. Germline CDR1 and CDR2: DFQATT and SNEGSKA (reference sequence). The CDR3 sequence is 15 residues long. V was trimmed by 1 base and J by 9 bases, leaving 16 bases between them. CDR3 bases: TGCAGTGCTAGAGTCCTTGCCGGATCGGGTTCACCCCTCCACTTT. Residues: CSARVLAGSGSPLHF.

The CDR3 DNA follows: TGTGCCAGCAGCTTAGGGGCTGTATCTAGCACAGATACGCAGTATTTT. Translating it yields CASSLGAVSSTDTQYF. The V and J genes are TRBV7-6 and TRBJ2-3; D uncertain. V lost 1 base and J 0 bases, leaving 11 bases between the germline ends. The CDR3 spans 16 residues. Germline assignment: CDR1 SGHVS and CDR2 FNYEAQ.

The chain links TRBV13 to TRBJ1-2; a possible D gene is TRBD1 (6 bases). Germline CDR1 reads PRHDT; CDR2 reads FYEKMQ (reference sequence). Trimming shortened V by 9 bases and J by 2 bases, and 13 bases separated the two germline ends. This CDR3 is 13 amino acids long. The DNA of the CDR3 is TGTGCCAGTAACCGGGACACCAACTATGGCTACACCTTC. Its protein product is CASNRDTNYGYTF.

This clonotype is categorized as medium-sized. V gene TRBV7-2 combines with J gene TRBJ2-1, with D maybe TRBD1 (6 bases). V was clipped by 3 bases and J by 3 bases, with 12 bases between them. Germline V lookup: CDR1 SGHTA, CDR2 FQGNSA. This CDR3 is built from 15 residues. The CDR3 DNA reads TGTGCCAGCAGCTTTTCAGGGGCCAACTACAATGAGCAGTTCTTC. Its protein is CASSFSGANYNEQFF.

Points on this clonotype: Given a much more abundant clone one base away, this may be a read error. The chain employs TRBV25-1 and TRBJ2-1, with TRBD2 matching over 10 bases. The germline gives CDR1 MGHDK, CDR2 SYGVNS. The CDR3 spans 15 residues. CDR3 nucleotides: TGTGCCAGCAGTAAATACCTAGCGGGGGAGGGTGAGCAGTTCTTC. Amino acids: CASSKYLAGEGEQFF.

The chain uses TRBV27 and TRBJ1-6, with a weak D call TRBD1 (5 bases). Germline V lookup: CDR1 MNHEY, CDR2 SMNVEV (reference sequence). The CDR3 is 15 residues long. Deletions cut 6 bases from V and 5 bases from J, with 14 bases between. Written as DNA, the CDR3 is TGTGCCAGCAGCCATGAGGGACCGAATAATTCACCCCTCCACTTT. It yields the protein CASSHEGPNNSPLHF.

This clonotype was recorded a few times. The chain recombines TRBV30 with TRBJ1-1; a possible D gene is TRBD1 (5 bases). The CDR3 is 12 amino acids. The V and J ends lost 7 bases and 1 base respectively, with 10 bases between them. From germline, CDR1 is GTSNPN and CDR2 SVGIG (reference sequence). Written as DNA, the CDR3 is TGTGCCTCAGGGCGGGGGAACACTGAAGCTTTCTTT. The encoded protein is CASGRGNTEAFF.

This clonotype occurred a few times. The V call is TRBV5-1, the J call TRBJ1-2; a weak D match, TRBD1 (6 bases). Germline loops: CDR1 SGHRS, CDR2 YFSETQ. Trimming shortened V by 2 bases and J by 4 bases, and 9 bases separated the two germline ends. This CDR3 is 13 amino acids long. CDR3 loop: CASSFGQTYGYTF. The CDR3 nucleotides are TGCGCCAGCAGCTTCGGACAGACCTATGGCTACACCTTC.

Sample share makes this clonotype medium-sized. CDR3 bases: TGTGCCAGCAGCGTGGAGGAGAGCTATGGCTACACCTTC. Protein sequence: CASSVEESYGYTF. The chain employs TRBV7-2 and TRBJ1-2; no reliable D call. Germline lookup yields CDR1 SGHTA and CDR2 FQGNSA. Trimming took off 5 bases at V and 4 bases at J, with 11 bases between the two ends. The CDR3 covers 13 residues.

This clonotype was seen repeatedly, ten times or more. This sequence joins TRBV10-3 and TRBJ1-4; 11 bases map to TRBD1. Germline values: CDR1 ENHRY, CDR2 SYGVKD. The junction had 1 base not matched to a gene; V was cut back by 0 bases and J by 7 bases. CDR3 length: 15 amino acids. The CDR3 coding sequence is TGTGCCATCAGTGAGTCGGACAGGGGGCTTGAAAAACTGTTTTTT. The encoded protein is CAISESDRGLEKLFF.

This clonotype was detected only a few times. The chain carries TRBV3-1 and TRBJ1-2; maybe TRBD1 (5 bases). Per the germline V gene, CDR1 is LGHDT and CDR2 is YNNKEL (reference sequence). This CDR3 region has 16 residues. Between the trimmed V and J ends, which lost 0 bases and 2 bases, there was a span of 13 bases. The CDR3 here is CASSQDGIGDNYGYTF. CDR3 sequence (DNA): TGTGCCAGCAGCCAAGATGGAATAGGGGACAACTATGGCTACACCTTC. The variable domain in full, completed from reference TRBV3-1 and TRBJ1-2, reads DTAVSQTPKYLVTQMGNDKSIKCEQNLGHDTMYWYKQDSKKFLKIMFSYNNKELIINETVPNRFSPKSPDKAHLNLHINSLELGDSAVYFCASSQDGIGDNYGYTFGSGTRLTVV.